The 27 T cell receptor beta chains given below trace back to one sample, sequenced in a study of PD-1 blockade in classical Hodgkin lymphoma. Relapse was seen in all patients after autologous stem cell transplantation, and brentuximab vedotin exposure was variable. Libraries were prepared by immunoSEQ multiplex PCR; TCRdb keeps only in-frame clonotypes and omits some of them. Among around 34,000 clones, over 60% were seen once, and the ten largest hold approximately 15%. Sequences were derived from peripheral blood mononuclear cells (PBMCs), sampled before the second cycle of nivolumab. These receptor sequences come from a human donor with classical Hodgkin lymphoma.

CDR3 residues: CASSPRGGTNEKLFF. CDR3 DNA sequence: TGTGCCAGCAGCCCCCGGGGTGGGACTAATGAAAAACTGTTTTTT. J is TRBJ1-4 and V is TRBV7-2; D not resolved. This CDR3 region has 15 residues. The germline V gene encodes CDR1 SGHTA and CDR2 FQGNSA. V lost 5 bases and J 2 bases, leaving 12 bases between the germline ends.

This sequence joins TRBV9 and TRBJ1-3, with 8 bases identical to TRBD1. The CDR3 is made up of 15 amino acids. Germline trimming cut 0 bases from V and 4 bases from J; bases unmatched to any gene: 3. The germline CDR1 and CDR2 sequences are SGDLS and YYNGEE. The CDR3 region has the DNA TGTGCCAGCAGCGTAGGTGGACAGGGAGGAAACACCATATATTTT. It codes for CASSVGGQGGNTIYF.

V is TRBV30 and J is TRBJ2-7; TRBD1 aligns across 8 bases. The CDR3 loop spans 15 amino acids. The V segment lost 2 bases and the J segment 7 bases; nucleotides outside the gene matches: 13. Germline V gene lookup returns CDR1 GTSNPN and CDR2 SVGIG (reference sequence). The CDR3 loop is CAWSFPPGGLREQYF. DNA for the CDR3: TGTGCCTGGAGTTTCCCGCCAGGGGGCTTGAGAGAGCAGTACTTC.

The genes are TRBV2 and TRBJ2-3, with TRBD2 as a possible D gene (6 bases). The CDR3 contains 13 residues. The ends were cut back, 8 bases at V and 5 bases at J, with 14 bases in the middle. CDR1 is SNHLY, CDR2 FYNNEI, per germline. The CDR3 reads CASVQEEGDTQYF. CDR3 nucleotide sequence: TGTGCCAGCGTCCAGGAGGAGGGAGATACGCAGTATTTT.

V usage is TRBV5-5 and J usage is TRBJ2-3; tentative D call: TRBD1 (6 bases). This CDR3 contains 14 residues. V was trimmed by 4 bases and J by 5 bases, leaving 14 bases between them. CDR1 and CDR2 from the germline V gene are SGHKS and YYEKEE (reference sequence). The CDR3: CASSRKGDGDTQYF. The CDR3 DNA reads TGTGCCAGCAGCCGCAAGGGGGACGGAGATACGCAGTATTTT.

The chain employs TRBV7-9 and TRBJ1-3, with 9 bases identical to TRBD1. V dropped 4 bases and J dropped 7; count of bases not matched to a gene: 17. Germline loops: CDR1 SEHNR, CDR2 FQNEAQ (reference sequence). The CDR3 is made up of 18 amino acids. The CDR3 sequence: CASSSEDTTGGAWNTIYF. Written as DNA, the CDR3 is TGTGCCAGCAGCTCCGAGGATACAACAGGGGGCGCCTGGAACACCATATATTTT. Full variable domain (outside the CDR3, taken from reference TRBV7-9 and TRBJ1-3): DTGVSQNPRHKITKRGQNVTFRCDPISEHNRLYWYRQTLGQGPEFLTYFQNEAQLEKSRLLSDRFSAERPKGSFSTLEIQRTEQGDSAMYLCASSSEDTTGGAWNTIYFGEGSWLTVV.

The V gene is TRBV4-1, the J gene TRBJ2-7; possibly TRBD2 for D (6 bases). Trimming shortened V by 0 bases and J by 1 base, and 16 bases separated the two germline ends. The CDR3 runs to 17 residues. In germline, CDR1 is MGHRA, CDR2 YSYEKL. DNA for the CDR3: TGCGCCAGCAGCCAAGATCCGGTCCGGGGGAGATCCTACGAGCAGTACTTC. Amino acid sequence: CASSQDPVRGRSYEQYF.

V gene TRBV6-1 combines with J gene TRBJ1-1; D not resolved. CDR1 MNHNS and CDR2 SASEGT come from the germline V gene. The CDR3 has 14 residues. Trimming took off 5 bases at V and 5 bases at J, with 15 bases between the two ends. The CDR3 reads CASSPDIGGTEAFF. The CDR3 DNA sequence: TGTGCCAGCAGTCCAGACATAGGAGGGACTGAAGCTTTCTTT.

This rearrangement joins TRBV5-1 to TRBJ1-6; 7 nucleotides match TRBD1. This CDR3 has 14 residues. Germline lookup yields CDR1 SGHRS and CDR2 YFSETQ. Trimming cost V 5 bases and J 3 bases; bases outside gene matches: 2. CDR3 region: CASRRTGYNSPLHF. CDR3 nucleotides: TGCGCCAGCAGGCGGACAGGCTATAATTCACCCCTCCACTTT.

This clone was picked up a small number of times. The chain joins TRBV2 to TRBJ2-7, with 9 bases aligning to TRBD1. Trimming cost V 8 bases and J 3 bases; bases outside gene matches: 2. CDR1 and CDR2 (germline): SNHLY, FYNNEI. CDR3 length: 12 amino acids. The CDR3, as DNA: TGTGCCAGCGGGGGACAGGGCTACGAGCAGTACTTC. Its translation: CASGGQGYEQYF.

Of note for this clone: Other DNA sequences in this sample translate to the same CDR3. The V gene is TRBV5-1, the J gene TRBJ1-4; D remains ambiguous. Germline values: CDR1 SGHRS, CDR2 YFSETQ. V dropped 4 bases and J dropped 7 bases, with 14 bases sitting between them. This CDR3 region has 14 residues. CDR3 coding DNA: TGCGCCAGCAGCCTACTGGGCGCGGGTGAAAAACTGTTTTTT. Amino acids: CASSLLGAGEKLFF.

This chain links TRBV30 with TRBJ2-2; 8 bases align to TRBD2. CDR1 and CDR2 from the germline V gene are GTSNPN and SVGIG (reference sequence). The CDR3 contains 14 residues. V shed 3 bases and J 4 bases; nucleotides not matched to a gene: 4. The CDR3 DNA reads as TGTGCCTGGAGGCCGGGGGGGGCCACCGGGGAGCTGTTTTTT. Translated: CAWRPGGATGELFF.

The V gene is TRBV18, the J gene TRBJ2-5; possible D gene TRBD1, 5 bases. The CDR3 has 14 residues. CDR1 is KGHSH, CDR2 LQKENI, per germline. Between the trimmed V and J ends, which lost 2 bases and 5 bases, there was a span of 12 bases. CDR3 sequence reads: CASSPGARRETQYF. CDR3 nucleotides: TGTGCCAGCTCACCAGGGGCTCGCCGGGAGACCCAGTACTTC.

The V call is TRBV29-1, the J call TRBJ2-7; a weak D match, TRBD2 (7 bases). This CDR3 has 14 residues. Per the germline V gene, CDR1 is SQVTM and CDR2 is ANQGSEA. Trimming pared 0 bases from V and 6 bases from J, leaving 15 bases between. CDR3 sequence reads: CSVEDRAGEGEQYF. As DNA, the CDR3 is TGCAGCGTTGAAGATAGGGCAGGGGAGGGCGAGCAGTACTTC.

The chain employs TRBV4-3 and TRBJ1-2; TRBD1 agrees at 8 bases. There are 17 residues in the CDR3. The trim removed 0 bases at V and 5 bases at J, leaving 11 bases unmatched. Germline assignment: CDR1 LGHNA and CDR2 YSLEER. The CDR3 bases are TGCGCCAGCAGCCAAGAGACCTACGGGACAGGTTTTTATGGCTACACCTTC. As protein: CASSQETYGTGFYGYTF.

The chain combines TRBV11-2 with TRBJ2-5; 12 bases align to TRBD2. V shed 1 base and J 7 bases; nucleotides not matched to a gene: 13. The CDR3 length is 18 residues. CDR1 is SGHAT, CDR2 FQNNGV, per germline. The CDR3 protein is CASSLGPLAGGPGGTQYF. The CDR3, as DNA: TGTGCCAGCAGCTTAGGGCCCCTAGCGGGGGGGCCAGGGGGGACCCAGTACTTC.

The V and J genes are TRBV27 and TRBJ2-7; 7 bases map to TRBD1. Germline V gives CDR1 MNHEY, CDR2 SMNVEV (reference sequence). After removal of 3 bases from V and 3 bases from J, the junction contained 23 bases not matched to a gene. CDR3 length: 20 amino acids. CDR3 sequence: CASSFLTRPDRVWTGYEQYF. The DNA for the CDR3 is TGTGCCAGCAGTTTTCTCACCCGACCCGACAGGGTCTGGACGGGCTACGAGCAGTACTTC.

V usage is TRBV7-9 and J usage is TRBJ2-2; 13 nucleotides line up with TRBD2. The CDR3 contains 19 residues. The trim removed 4 bases at V and 0 bases at J, leaving 8 bases unmatched. From germline, CDR1 is SEHNR and CDR2 FQNEAQ (reference sequence). CDR3 amino acids: CASSSTLGLAGANTGELFF. CDR3 bases: TGTGCCAGCAGCTCAACGCTTGGACTAGCGGGAGCGAACACCGGGGAGCTGTTTTTT. Drawing the rest from reference TRBV7-9 and TRBJ2-2, the complete variable domain is DTGVSQNPRHKITKRGQNVTFRCDPISEHNRLYWYRQTLGQGPEFLTYFQNEAQLEKSRLLSDRFSAERPKGSFSTLEIQRTEQGDSAMYLCASSSTLGLAGANTGELFFGEGSRLTVL.

This clone showed up just a few times. This chain uses TRBV10-3 with TRBJ1-2, with TRBD1 as a possible D gene (5 bases). V lost 5 bases, J lost 8 bases, and 12 bases lay in between. Per germline, CDR1 ENHRY and CDR2 SYGVKD. CDR3 size: 12 residues. The CDR3 sequence is CAISRDRGGYTF. The CDR3 region has the DNA TGTGCCATCAGTAGGGACCGGGGGGGCTACACCTTC.

In its sample, this clone was seen a few times. The J gene is TRBJ2-7, the V gene TRBV6-5; 10 bases match TRBD1. Germline V gives CDR1 MNHEY, CDR2 SVGAGI. This CDR3 spans 12 amino acids. After removal of 10 bases from V and 9 bases from J, the junction contained 9 bases not matched to a gene. The CDR3 region has the DNA TGTGCCACCGGGGACAGGGGAGGAGTGCAGTACTTC. It codes for CATGDRGGVQYF.

This chain links TRBV7-2 with TRBJ2-2, with 10 bases identical to TRBD2. V lost 5 bases, J lost 4 bases, and 7 bases stayed unmatched. Germline-derived CDR1 and CDR2 are SGHTA and FQGNSA. The CDR3 extends over 16 amino acids. DNA of the CDR3: TGTGCCAGCAGCCTGCTAGCGGGGGTCGCCACCGGGGAGCTGTTTTTT. Residues: CASSLLAGVATGELFF.

This chain joins TRBV5-1 and TRBJ1-1; 7 bases map to TRBD1. There are 14 residues in the CDR3. The junction had 7 bases not matched to a gene; V was cut back by 7 bases and J by 1 base. Germline-derived CDR1 and CDR2 are SGHRS and YFSETQ. CDR3 sequence: CASSDREANTEAFF. In DNA, the CDR3 is TGCGCCAGCTCCGACAGGGAGGCGAACACTGAAGCTTTCTTT.

On this clone itself: It is unclear where the CDR3 begins or ends on the DNA, so no DNA is shown, and the CDR3 is as TCRdb lists it. The chain uses TRBV21-1 and TRBJ1-4; the D call of TRBD1 is as the table states it, not checked on the DNA. TRBV21-1 constitutes a pseudogene. The CDR3 numbers 15 amino acids, ends counted. CDR3 amino acids: CASSKVGQGAGKLFF.

The chain links TRBV27 to TRBJ1-1; 8 nucleotides line up with TRBD1. V was clipped by 5 bases and J by 4 bases; unmatched bases: 9. Germline V gene lookup returns CDR1 MNHEY and CDR2 SMNVEV (reference sequence). This CDR3 is built from 15 residues. The CDR3 protein is CASSIRGTGGTEAFF. The CDR3 bases are TGTGCCAGCAGTATAAGGGGGACAGGCGGCACTGAAGCTTTCTTT.

The chain carries TRBV7-9 and TRBJ2-7; D unclear. The CDR3 is 15 amino acids. Germline-derived CDR1 and CDR2 are SEHNR and FQNEAQ (reference sequence). The germline V and J ends were trimmed by 4 bases and 0 bases, with 13 bases remaining between them. The CDR3 sequence is CASSSLTLSSYEQYF. For the CDR3, the DNA is TGTGCCAGCAGCTCGTTGACTCTGAGCTCCTACGAGCAGTACTTC.

This clone was counted a single time. This chain uses TRBV4-3 with TRBJ2-5, with D unresolved. CDR1 and CDR2 from the germline V gene are LGHNA and YSLEER. V was trimmed by 1 base and J by 5 bases, leaving 11 bases between them. This CDR3 comprises 14 residues. The CDR3 coding sequence is TGCGCCAGCAGCCAAGGACTGCTCGGGGAGACCCAGTACTTC. The encoded protein is CASSQGLLGETQYF.

The chain carries TRBV7-9 and TRBJ1-2; possibly TRBD1 for D (6 bases). This CDR3 region has 14 residues. The V gene lost 8 bases and the J gene lost 7 bases, with 20 bases spanning the gap. Germline CDR1 and CDR2: SEHNR and FQNEAQ (reference sequence). The CDR3 reads CASQDSRGFGGYTF. The CDR3 DNA sequence: TGTGCCAGCCAGGATTCGAGGGGGTTCGGTGGCTACACCTTC.